The 13 T cell receptor beta chains given below trace back to one sample, sequenced in a study of cytomegalovirus exposure and HLA in healthy donors. 60 Vbeta and 13 Jbeta primers were used in PCR. Sequenced by immunoSEQ multiplex PCR; TCRdb stores in-frame clones only, minus some. The table has more than 140,000 clones, roughly 82% seen once. Sequenced material: PBMCs. The receptors stem from a man between 18 and 35 years old in good health and CMV-seropositive.

The CDR3: CASSLRLAGLSYNEQFF. Here the CDR3 DNA reads TGCGCCAGCAGCCTAAGACTAGCGGGGCTCTCCTACAATGAGCAGTTCTTC. The chain carries TRBV4-1 and TRBJ2-1; 11 bases align to TRBD2. The ends lost 4 bases at V and 0 bases at J; junction bases unmatched: 5. There are 17 residues in the CDR3. Germline V gives CDR1 MGHRA, CDR2 YSYEKL.

This chain joins TRBV6-6 and TRBJ1-5, with D unresolved. Deletions cut 2 bases from V and 6 bases from J, with 8 bases between. The CDR3 covers 13 residues. CDR1 is MNHNY, CDR2 SVGAGI, per germline (reference sequence). The CDR3 protein is CASSYDSGQPQHF. The DNA for the CDR3 is TGTGCCAGCAGTTACGATTCCGGTCAGCCCCAGCATTTT.

The chain is built from TRBV5-1 and TRBJ2-2, with a weak D call TRBD1 (5 bases). CDR3 length: 15 residues. Germline V gene data show CDR1 as SGHRS and CDR2 as YFSETQ. Trimming removed 4 bases at V and 3 bases at J, with 13 bases between. CDR3 in amino acids: CASSGPGLDTGELFF. Written as DNA, the CDR3 is TGCGCCAGCAGCGGACCAGGGTTGGACACCGGGGAGCTGTTTTTT.

With regard to this clone: At the DNA level, this CDR3 is encoded by other sequences in the same sample as well. This chain links TRBV29-1 with TRBJ2-2; tentatively, D is TRBD2 (6 bases). Germline assignment: CDR1 SQVTM and CDR2 ANQGSEA. This CDR3 comprises 12 residues. Trimming cost V 3 bases and J 5 bases, with 7 bases left between them. CDR3 protein: CSVEGGTGELFF. CDR3 DNA sequence: TGCAGCGTTGAGGGGGGTACCGGGGAGCTGTTTTTT.

The rearrangement joins TRBV20-1 to TRBJ1-2; no clear D. CDR3 length: 11 amino acids. Germline V gives CDR1 DFQATT, CDR2 SNEGSKA (reference sequence). Between the trimmed V and J ends, which lost 6 bases and 6 bases, there was a span of 11 bases. This CDR3 is CSAPPGNGYTF. CDR3 in DNA: TGCAGTGCCCCTCCTGGCAATGGCTACACCTTC.

This chain links TRBV5-8 with TRBJ2-3; no clear D. Per the germline V gene, CDR1 is SGHTS and CDR2 is YDEGEE. Trimming shortened V by 0 bases and J by 1 base, and 6 bases separated the two germline ends. This CDR3 has 14 residues. In nucleotides, the CDR3 is TGTGCCAGCAGCTTGGGTGGGCGCACAGATACGCAGTATTTT. It yields the protein CASSLGGRTDTQYF.

V gene TRBV11-2 combines with J gene TRBJ1-1; D is unresolved. CDR1 is SGHAT, CDR2 FQNNGV, per germline. With 1 base removed from V and 11 bases from J, the gap between germline ends came to 8 bases. The CDR3 is made up of 11 amino acids. The CDR3, as DNA: TGTGCCAGCAGCTTAGGGTTACAGGCTTTCTTT. Residues: CASSLGLQAFF.

This clone was detected a few times. The V gene is TRBV7-6, the J gene TRBJ2-2; 9 nucleotides match TRBD2. CDR1 and CDR2 from the germline V gene are SGHVS and FNYEAQ. Trimming at V came to 5 bases and at J to 1 base, leaving 2 bases not matched to a gene. The CDR3 covers 15 residues. In DNA, the CDR3 is TGTGCCAGCAGCCTGACTAGCGGGAACACCGGGGAGCTGTTTTTT. It codes for CASSLTSGNTGELFF.

The chain links TRBV19 to TRBJ1-3; D unclear. V shed 3 bases and J shed 0 bases, with 9 bases lying between them. The germline V gene encodes CDR1 LNHDA and CDR2 SQIVND (reference sequence). The CDR3 runs 15 residues. CDR3 nucleotides: TGTGCCAGTAGTATGGGAGCTAACTCTGGAAACACCATATATTTT. Residues: CASSMGANSGNTIYF.

This chain uses TRBV18 with TRBJ2-5; weak D call: TRBD2 (5 bases). This CDR3 has 14 amino acids. Germline CDR1 reads KGHSH; CDR2 reads LQKENI. The germline V and J ends were trimmed by 7 bases and 4 bases, with 16 bases remaining between them. Here the CDR3 reads CASLPTGRGETQYF. The CDR3 nucleotides read TGTGCCAGCTTACCGACCGGACGGGGAGAGACCCAGTACTTC.

The CDR3 loop is CASTLGTSGVETQYF. CDR3 DNA sequence: TGCGCCAGCACCCTTGGGACTAGCGGAGTAGAGACCCAGTACTTC. This sequence joins TRBV5-1 and TRBJ2-5, with TRBD2 matching 11 bases. CDR1 SGHRS and CDR2 YFSETQ come from the germline V gene. Trimming took 6 bases from V and 4 from J; bases not matched to a gene: 8. CDR3 length: 15 amino acids.

This chain connects TRBV4-1 to TRBJ2-4, with 11 nucleotides matching TRBD2. There are 15 residues in the CDR3. The trim removed 0 bases at V and 6 bases at J, leaving 1 base unmatched. Germline V gene lookup returns CDR1 MGHRA and CDR2 YSYEKL. CDR3 DNA: TGCGCCAGCAGCCAAGATCTAGCGGGGGGAAACATTCAGTACTTC. It encodes CASSQDLAGGNIQYF.

The DNA for the CDR3 is TGTGCCAGCAGCGTAGTCGGCAGGCAAAACTATGGCTACACCTTC. This codes for CASSVVGRQNYGYTF. The V and J genes are TRBV9 and TRBJ1-2; D gene ambiguous. Germline CDR1 reads SGDLS; CDR2 reads YYNGEE. The CDR3 loop spans 15 amino acids. Trimming pared 0 bases from V and 2 bases from J, leaving 11 bases between.